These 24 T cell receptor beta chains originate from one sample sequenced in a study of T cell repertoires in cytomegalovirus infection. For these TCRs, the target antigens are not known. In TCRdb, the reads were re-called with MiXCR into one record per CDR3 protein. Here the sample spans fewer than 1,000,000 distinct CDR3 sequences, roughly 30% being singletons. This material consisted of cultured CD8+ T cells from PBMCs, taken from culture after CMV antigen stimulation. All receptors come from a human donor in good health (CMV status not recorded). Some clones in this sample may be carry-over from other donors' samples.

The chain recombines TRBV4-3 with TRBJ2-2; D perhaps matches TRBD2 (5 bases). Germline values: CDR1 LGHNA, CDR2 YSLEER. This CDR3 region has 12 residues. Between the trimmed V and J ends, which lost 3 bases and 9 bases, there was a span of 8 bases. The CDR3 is CASSQDGRELFF. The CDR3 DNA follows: TGCGCCAGCAGCCAGGACGGGAGGGAGCTGTTTTTT.

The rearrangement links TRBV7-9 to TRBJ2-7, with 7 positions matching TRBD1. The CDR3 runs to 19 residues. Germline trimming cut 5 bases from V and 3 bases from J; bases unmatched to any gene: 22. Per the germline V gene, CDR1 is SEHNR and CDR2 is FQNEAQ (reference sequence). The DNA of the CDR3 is TGTGCCAGCAGCCCTAGACAGGGACAGACGACTGTATCCCACTACGAGCAGTACTTC. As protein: CASSPRQGQTTVSHYEQYF.

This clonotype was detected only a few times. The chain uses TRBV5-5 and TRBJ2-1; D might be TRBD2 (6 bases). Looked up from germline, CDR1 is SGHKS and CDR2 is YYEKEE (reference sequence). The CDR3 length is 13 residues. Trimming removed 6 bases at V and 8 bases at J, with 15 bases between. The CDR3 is CASINSGEDEQFF. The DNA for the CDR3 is TGTGCCAGCATCAATTCGGGGGAGGATGAGCAGTTCTTC.

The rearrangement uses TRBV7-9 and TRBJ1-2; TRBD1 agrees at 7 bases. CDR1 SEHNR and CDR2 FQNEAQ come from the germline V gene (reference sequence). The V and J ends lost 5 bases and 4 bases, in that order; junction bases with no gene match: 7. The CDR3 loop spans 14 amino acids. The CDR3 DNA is TGTGCCAGCAGCCCGACAGGGATTCTCTATGGCTACACCTTC. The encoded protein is CASSPTGILYGYTF.

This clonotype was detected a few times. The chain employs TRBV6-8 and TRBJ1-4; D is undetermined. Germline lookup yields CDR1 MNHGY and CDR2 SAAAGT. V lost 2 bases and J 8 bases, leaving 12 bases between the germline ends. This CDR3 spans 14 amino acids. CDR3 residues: CASSYAEGWEKLFF. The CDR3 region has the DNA TGTGCCAGCAGTTACGCTGAAGGATGGGAAAAACTGTTTTTT.

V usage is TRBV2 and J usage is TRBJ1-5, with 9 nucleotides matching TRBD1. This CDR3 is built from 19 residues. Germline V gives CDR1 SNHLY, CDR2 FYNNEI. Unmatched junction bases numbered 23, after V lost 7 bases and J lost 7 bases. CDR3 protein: CASTPGQGPGTVNYQPQHF. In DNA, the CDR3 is TGTGCCAGCACCCCGGGACAGGGTCCGGGAACGGTAAATTACCAGCCCCAGCATTTT.

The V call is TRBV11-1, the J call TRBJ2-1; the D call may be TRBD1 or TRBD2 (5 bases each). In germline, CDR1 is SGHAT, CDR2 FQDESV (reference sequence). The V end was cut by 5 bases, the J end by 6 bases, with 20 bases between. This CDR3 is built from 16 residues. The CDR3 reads CASSHHGALMSNEQFF. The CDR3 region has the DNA TGTGCCAGCAGCCACCACGGGGCCCTAATGTCCAATGAGCAGTTCTTC. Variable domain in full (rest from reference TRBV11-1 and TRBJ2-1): EAEVAQSPRYKITEKSQAVAFWCDPISGHATLYWYRQILGQGPELLVQFQDESVVDDSQLPKDRFSAERLKGVDSTLKIQPAELGDSAMYLCASSHHGALMSNEQFFGPGTRLTVL.

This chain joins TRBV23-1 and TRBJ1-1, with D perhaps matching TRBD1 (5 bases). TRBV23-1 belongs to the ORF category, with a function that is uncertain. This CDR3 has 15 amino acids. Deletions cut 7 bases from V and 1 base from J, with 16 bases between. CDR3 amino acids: CASIIKAGQNTEAFF. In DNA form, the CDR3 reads TGCGCCAGCATAATAAAGGCAGGGCAGAACACTGAAGCTTTCTTT.

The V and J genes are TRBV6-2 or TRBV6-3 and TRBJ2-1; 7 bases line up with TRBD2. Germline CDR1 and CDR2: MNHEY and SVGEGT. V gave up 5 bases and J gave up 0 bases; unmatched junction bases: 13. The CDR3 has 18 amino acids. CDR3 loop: CASSALTSVPSSYNEQFF. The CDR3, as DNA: TGTGCCAGCAGTGCCCTTACTAGCGTCCCGAGCTCCTACAATGAGCAGTTCTTC.

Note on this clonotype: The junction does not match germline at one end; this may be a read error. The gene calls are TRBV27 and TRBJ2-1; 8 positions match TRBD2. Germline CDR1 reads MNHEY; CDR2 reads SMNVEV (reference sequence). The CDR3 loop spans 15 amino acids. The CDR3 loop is CASSLSSGGPNGQFF. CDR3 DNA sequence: TGTGCCAGCAGTTTATCGAGCGGGGGCCCGAATGGGCAGTTCTTC.

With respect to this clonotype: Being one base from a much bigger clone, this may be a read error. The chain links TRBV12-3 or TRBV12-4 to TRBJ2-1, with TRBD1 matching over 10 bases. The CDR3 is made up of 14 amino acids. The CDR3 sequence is CVSRRQGAWDEQFF. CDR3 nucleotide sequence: TGTGTCAGCAGAAGACAGGGGGCCTGGGATGAGCAGTTCTTC.

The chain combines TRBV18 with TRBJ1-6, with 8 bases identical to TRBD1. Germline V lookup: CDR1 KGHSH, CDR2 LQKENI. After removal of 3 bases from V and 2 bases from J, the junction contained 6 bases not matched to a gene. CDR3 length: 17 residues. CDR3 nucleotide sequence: TGTGCCAGCTCACCCCTGGACAGGGTTGCCTATAATTCACCCCTCCACTTT. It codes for CASSPLDRVAYNSPLHF.

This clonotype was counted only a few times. CDR3 coding DNA: TGTGCCAGCAGTTCGCCCCTCGACTGGACAGGGGGTAGATCGGGGAGTCCAGATACGCAGTATTTT. As protein: CASSSPLDWTGGRSGSPDTQYF. The chain carries TRBV27 and TRBJ2-3; TRBD1 agrees at 10 bases. This CDR3 has 22 residues. The trim removed 4 bases at V and 4 bases at J, leaving 26 bases unmatched. Per germline, CDR1 MNHEY and CDR2 SMNVEV (reference sequence).

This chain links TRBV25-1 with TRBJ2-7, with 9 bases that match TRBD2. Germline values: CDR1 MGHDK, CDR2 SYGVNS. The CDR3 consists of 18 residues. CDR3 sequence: CVSSESNSGGRLSYEQYV. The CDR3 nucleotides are TGTGTCAGCAGTGAATCGAATAGCGGGGGCCGTCTCTCCTACGAGCAGTACGTC.

DNA of the CDR3: TGTGCCATCAGTGAGGTGGGACAGGGAGTCGAGACCCAGTACTTC. It codes for CAISEVGQGVETQYF. The V call is TRBV10-3, the J call TRBJ2-5; 9 bases line up with TRBD1. V lost 2 bases to trimming and J lost 5 bases; unmatched junction nucleotides: 6. This CDR3 is built from 15 residues. Germline V CDR1 and CDR2: ENHRY, SYGVKD.

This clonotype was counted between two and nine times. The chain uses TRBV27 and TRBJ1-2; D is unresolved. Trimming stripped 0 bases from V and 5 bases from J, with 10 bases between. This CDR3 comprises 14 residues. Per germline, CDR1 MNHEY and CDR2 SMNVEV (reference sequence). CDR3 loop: CASSLSSGYYGYTF. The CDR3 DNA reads TGTGCCAGCAGTTTATCTTCGGGTTATTATGGCTACACCTTC.

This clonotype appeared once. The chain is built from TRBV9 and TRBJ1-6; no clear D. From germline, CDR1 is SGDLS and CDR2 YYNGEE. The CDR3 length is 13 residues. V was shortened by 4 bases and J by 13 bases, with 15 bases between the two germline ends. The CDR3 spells CASSPSKGEPLHF. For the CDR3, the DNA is TGTGCCAGCAGCCCCTCCAAAGGCGAGCCCCTCCACTTT.

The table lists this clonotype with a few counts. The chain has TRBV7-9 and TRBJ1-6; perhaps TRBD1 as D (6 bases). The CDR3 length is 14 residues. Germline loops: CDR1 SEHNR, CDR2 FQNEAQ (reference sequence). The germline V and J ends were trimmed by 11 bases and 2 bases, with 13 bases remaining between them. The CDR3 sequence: CAGQTGPYNSPLHF. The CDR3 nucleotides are TGTGCCGGCCAGACAGGTCCCTATAATTCACCCCTCCACTTT.

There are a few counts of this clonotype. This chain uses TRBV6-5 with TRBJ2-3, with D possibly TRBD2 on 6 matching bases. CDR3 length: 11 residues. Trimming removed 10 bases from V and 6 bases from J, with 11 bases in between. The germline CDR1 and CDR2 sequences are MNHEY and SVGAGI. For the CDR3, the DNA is TGTGCCACCTCGGAGGGTGATACGCAGTATTTT. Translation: CATSEGDTQYF.

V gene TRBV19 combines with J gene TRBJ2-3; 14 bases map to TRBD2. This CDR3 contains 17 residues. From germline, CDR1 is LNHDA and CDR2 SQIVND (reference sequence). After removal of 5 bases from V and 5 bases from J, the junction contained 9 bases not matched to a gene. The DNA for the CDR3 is TGTGCCAGTAGTTTCAGCCGACTAGCGGGGGGGAGAGATACGCAGTATTTT. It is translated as CASSFSRLAGGRDTQYF.

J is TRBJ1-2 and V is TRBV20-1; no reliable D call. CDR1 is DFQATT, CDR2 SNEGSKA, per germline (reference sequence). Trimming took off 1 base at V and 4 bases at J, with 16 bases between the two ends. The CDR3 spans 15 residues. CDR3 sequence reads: CSARGAARDLYGYTF. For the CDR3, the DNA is TGCAGTGCTAGAGGGGCAGCCCGAGACCTCTATGGCTACACCTTC.

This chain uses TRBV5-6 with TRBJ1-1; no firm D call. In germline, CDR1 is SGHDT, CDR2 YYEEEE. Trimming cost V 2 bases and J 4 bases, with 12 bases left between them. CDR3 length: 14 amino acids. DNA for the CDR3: TGTGCCAGCAGCTTCTTAAGGGTTAGCACTGAAGCTTTCTTT. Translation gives CASSFLRVSTEAFF.

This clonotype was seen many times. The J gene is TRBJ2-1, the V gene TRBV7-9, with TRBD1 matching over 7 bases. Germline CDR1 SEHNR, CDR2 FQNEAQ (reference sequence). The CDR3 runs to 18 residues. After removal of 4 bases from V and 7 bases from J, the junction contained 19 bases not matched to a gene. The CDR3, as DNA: TGTGCCAGCAGCTCTGGTCCTTTCCGACAGGGAATCGATAATGAGCAGTTCTTC. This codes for CASSSGPFRQGIDNEQFF. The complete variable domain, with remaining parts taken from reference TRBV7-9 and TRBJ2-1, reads DTGVSQNPRHKITKRGQNVTFRCDPISEHNRLYWYRQTLGQGPEFLTYFQNEAQLEKSRLLSDRFSAERPKGSFSTLEIQRTEQGDSAMYLCASSSGPFRQGIDNEQFFGPGTRLTVL.

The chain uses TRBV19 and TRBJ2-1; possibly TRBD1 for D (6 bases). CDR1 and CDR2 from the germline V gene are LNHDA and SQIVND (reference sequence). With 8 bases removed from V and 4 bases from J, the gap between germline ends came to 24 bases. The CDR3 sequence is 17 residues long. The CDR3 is CASVPGRSRGGYNEQFF. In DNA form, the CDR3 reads TGTGCCAGTGTACCCGGCCGGTCCCGAGGGGGATACAATGAGCAGTTCTTC. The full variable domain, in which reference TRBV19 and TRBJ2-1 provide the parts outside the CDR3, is DGGITQSPKYLFRKEGQNVTLSCEQNLNHDAMYWYRQDPGQGLRLIYYSQIVNDFQKGDIAEGYSVSREKKESFPLTVTSAQKNPTAFYLCASVPGRSRGGYNEQFFGPGTRLTVL.